This record looks at one T cell receptor (beta chain) sequence and its context. No antigen is known for it. The source of the sample is a study of T cell responses to AZD1222 COVID-19 vaccine. The table came from immunoSEQ multiplex PCR; TCRdb's copy has only in-frame clones and leaves some out. The sample records 100,000 to 150,000 clones, approximately 92% being singletons. The study's findings and limits: A mostly white British donor set with more females was recruited, and clonal diversity was possibly underestimated. Unmutated variant regions are reportedly targeted by nearly half of spike-specific TCRs.

Second-dose timings of about 4 or about 12 weeks were pooled. The receptor was isolated from an adult who received the AZD1222 COVID-19 vaccine. This sample comprised peripheral blood, obtained 28 days after the second AZD1222 dose.

The CDR3 DNA is TGTGCCAGCAGCTTAGGGGGTCAGGGGAAAGGCTACACCTTC. It codes for CASSLGGQGKGYTF. The chain employs TRBV7-9 and TRBJ1-2; TRBD1 might be the D (6 bases). Per the germline V gene, CDR1 is SEHNR and CDR2 is FQNEAQ (reference sequence). CDR3 length: 14 residues. The germline V and J ends were trimmed by 1 base and 8 bases, with 14 bases remaining between them.